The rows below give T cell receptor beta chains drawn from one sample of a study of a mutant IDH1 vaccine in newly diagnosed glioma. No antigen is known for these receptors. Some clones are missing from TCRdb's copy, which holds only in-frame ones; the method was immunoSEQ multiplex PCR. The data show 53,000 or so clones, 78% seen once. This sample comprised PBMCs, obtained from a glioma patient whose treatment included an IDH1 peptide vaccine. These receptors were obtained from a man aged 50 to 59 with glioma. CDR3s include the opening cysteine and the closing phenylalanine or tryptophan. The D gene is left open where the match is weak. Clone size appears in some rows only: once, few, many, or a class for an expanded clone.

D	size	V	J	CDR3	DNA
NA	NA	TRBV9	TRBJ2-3	CASSLGGPLTDTQYF	TGTGCCAGCAGCCTTGGGGGGCCGTTGACAGATACGCAGTATTTT
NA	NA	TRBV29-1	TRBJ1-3	CSVVGRLGNTIYF	TGCAGCGTTGTAGGGAGACTTGGAAACACCATATATTTT
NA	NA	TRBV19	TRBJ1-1	CASGLPQEAFF	TGTGCCAGTGGCCTCCCTCAGGAGGCTTTCTTT
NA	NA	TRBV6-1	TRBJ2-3	CASSERQYTQYF	TGTGCCAGCAGTGAAAGACAGTATACGCAGTATTTT
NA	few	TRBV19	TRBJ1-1	CASSIAGTGTEAFF	TGTGCCAGTAGTATAGCGGGAACTGGCACTGAAGCTTTCTTT
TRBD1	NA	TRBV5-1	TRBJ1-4	CASSTGQAISTNEKLFF	TGCGCCAGCAGCACCGGACAGGCTATTTCAACTAATGAAAAACTGTTTTTT
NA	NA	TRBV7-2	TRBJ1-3	CASSDRTGNTIYF	TGTGCCAGCAGCGACCGGACTGGAAACACCATATATTTT
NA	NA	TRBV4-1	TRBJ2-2	CASSQLGTGELFF	TGCGCCAGCAGCCAACTAGGGACCGGGGAGCTGTTTTTT
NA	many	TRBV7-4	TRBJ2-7	CASSPSMTYEQYF	TGTGCCAGCAGCCCCAGTATGACCTACGAGCAGTACTTC
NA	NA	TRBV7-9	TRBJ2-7	CASSLDYRDNEQYF	TGTGCCAGCAGCTTAGATTACCGGGACAACGAGCAGTACTTC
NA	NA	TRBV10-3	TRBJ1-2	CAITLDSRGDGYTF	TGTGCCATCACCCTGGACAGCCGAGGGGATGGCTACACCTTC
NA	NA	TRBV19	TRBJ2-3	CASSEWGTDTQYF	TGTGCCAGTAGTGAGTGGGGCACAGATACGCAGTATTTT
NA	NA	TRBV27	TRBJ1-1	CASSLNGGDDTEAFF	TGTGCCAGCAGTTTGAACGGTGGGGACGACACTGAAGCTTTCTTT